The rows below give T cell receptor beta chains drawn from one sample of a study of blood T cell repertoires in COVID-19. The method was immunoSEQ multiplex PCR; TCRdb's version includes in-frame clones alone and lacks a portion of them. The sample shows roughly 70,000 clones, approximately 80% of them seen only once. The sequencing sample was made of peripheral blood. These TCRs come from a woman aged 60-75 years with acute or convalescent COVID-19. Each CDR3 is given without its conserved first and last residue.

V gene	CDR3 protein
TRBV20-1	SARPYTEAF
TRBV6-6	ASSYSYQGNTEAF
TRBV5-4	ASSFGGESDEQY
TRBV19	ASSAGLGETQY
TRBV5-1	ASSLQDMRETQY
TRBV2	ASSATSGRSYEQY
TRBV6-1	ASSENTGSYSPLH
TRBV6-2/TRBV6-3	ASSYYGNQPQH
TRBV19	ASSIVGTGGKNTEAF
TRBV7-3	ASSLIGRTEVNEQF
TRBV24-1	ATSDPRTGRNQPQH
TRBV5-4	ASSLKTINEQF
TRBV6-5	ASTLSPGQTYEQY
TRBV9	ASSVSGDTQY
TRBV10-3	AIGDRGRQPQH
TRBV14	ASSKEGDTGFGYT
TRBV27	ASSLGGRWTEAF
TRBV6-5	ASSSQGNYGYT
TRBV6-1	ASSELTGKSSPLH
TRBV18	ASSPLTADYGYT
TRBV6-5	ASTESGSGYT
TRBV10-1	ASSRDRVNTEAF
TRBV30	AWSGTGGFNEKLF
TRBV9	ASSGGQGNEQF
TRBV19	ASGRVNNEKLF
TRBV19	ASRPGQGPEKLF
TRBV21-1	ASSSGTGLAANEQF
TRBV25-1	ASNQGNSPLH
TRBV29-1	SVQEGYNSPLH
TRBV21-1	ASSKRQGRFENQPQH
TRBV29-1	SVEGETEAF
TRBV20-1	SASLLVTDTQY
TRBV28	ASSRTGPQGDTQY
TRBV3-1/TRBV3-2	ASSQGLWGVGTEAF
TRBV20-1	SASSGSGETQY
TRBV11-2	ASSPFPNGLNTEAF
TRBV28	ASSLPQGNYGYT
TRBV5-8	ASSSAQGNSPLH
TRBV10-1	ASSVGTSGRQGNEQF
TRBV19	ASSSRAPRDEQY
TRBV30	AWSVGEPGSNQPQH
TRBV5-4	ASSLSPRAGSTDTQY
TRBV7-9	ASSSQLWPNTEAF